This record looks at one T cell receptor (beta chain) sequence and its context. CDR3 length equals 13 residues. With 0 bases removed from V and 5 bases from J, the gap between germline ends came to 4 bases. The germline V gene encodes CDR1 MRHNA and CDR2 SNTAGT. The entry originates in a study of Tregs in tolerant kidney transplant recipients. Produced via immunoSEQ multiplex PCR; TCRdb's table is partial and in-frame only. In the table there are 20,000 to 25,000 clones, about 84% of which are singletons. Mixed chimerism was transient after nonmyeloablative marrow transplants from related graft donors. Thawed PBMCs were FACS-sorted into unstimulated CD4+CD25+CD127- regulatory T cells, CD4+CD25- non-regulatory cells, CD4 and CD8 cells.

This TCR came from a human patient who received a combined kidney and bone marrow transplant. Some T cells may possibly be graft donor cells. The J gene is TRBJ2-2, the V gene TRBV6-4, with no clear D. The source material was CD8+ T cells from blood (PBMCs), sampled 6 months after the transplant. CDR3 DNA sequence: TGTGCCAGCAGTGACTCGCAGACCGGGGAGCTGTTTTTT. Translation gives CASSDSQTGELFF.